The 21 T cell receptor beta chains below come from one sample, sequenced in a study of long-term antiretroviral therapy in people with HIV. The run of the v3.0 immunoSEQ assay was at survey level. Sequenced by immunoSEQ multiplex PCR; TCRdb stores in-frame clones only, minus some. The data contain some 25,000 clones, about 86% of them singletons. The starting material was unsorted PBMCs, obtained 1.2 years after starting antiretroviral therapy. The receptor source for this set is a man aged 50 to 60 with HIV.

The V call is TRBV19, the J call TRBJ1-2; no firm D call. V gave up 10 bases and J gave up 7 bases, with 10 bases separating them. The CDR3 loop spans 10 amino acids. CDR1 is LNHDA and CDR2 is SQIVND in the germline V gene (reference sequence). The CDR3 spells CATRSGGYTF. CDR3 DNA sequence: TGTGCCACCCGGTCGGGTGGCTACACCTTC.

V gene TRBV5-6 combines with J gene TRBJ2-5; D remains ambiguous. Looked up from germline, CDR1 is SGHDT and CDR2 is YYEEEE. This CDR3 spans 13 amino acids. V lost 1 base and J 7 bases, leaving 11 bases between the germline ends. The CDR3 loop is CASSLWRFWTQYF. CDR3 in DNA: TGTGCCAGCAGCTTGTGGCGGTTCTGGACCCAGTACTTC.

This chain joins TRBV25-1 and TRBJ1-5, with TRBD1 matching over 7 bases. The CDR3 contains 15 residues. CDR1 is MGHDK and CDR2 is SYGVNS in the germline V gene. The J segment lost 4 bases and the V segment lost 5 bases, leaving 8 bases of the junction unmatched. CDR3 loop: CASSSTGTVNQPQHF. The CDR3 DNA reads TGTGCCAGCAGTTCTACCGGGACAGTAAATCAGCCCCAGCATTTT.

The chain combines TRBV6-4 with TRBJ1-2; unclear D gene. Germline lookup yields CDR1 MRHNA and CDR2 SNTAGT. The CDR3 contains 13 residues. V was clipped by 6 bases and J by 7 bases, with 15 bases between them. The CDR3 loop is CASSPSAASGYTF. The CDR3 nucleotides read TGTGCCAGCAGCCCCTCTGCAGCCTCTGGCTACACCTTC.

The V gene is TRBV7-2, the J gene TRBJ2-3; TRBD2 might be the D (6 bases). V lost 1 base and J 0 bases, leaving 11 bases between the germline ends. The CDR3 covers 16 residues. Per the germline V gene, CDR1 is SGHTA and CDR2 is FQGNSA. For the CDR3, the DNA is TGTGCCAGCAGCTTAGAGGGCGGGGCAAGCACAGATACGCAGTATTTT. Translation gives CASSLEGGASTDTQYF.

The V gene is TRBV5-1, the J gene TRBJ1-1; no definite D call. This CDR3 is 14 amino acids long. The V end lost 5 bases, the J end lost 3 bases, and 14 bases lay between the germline ends. Germline CDR1 is SGHRS and CDR2 is YFSETQ. In DNA form, the CDR3 reads TGCGCCAGCAGGGACCCACGCGACGACACTGAAGCTTTCTTT. Translated, it gives CASRDPRDDTEAFF.

The chain employs TRBV7-3 and TRBJ1-2; 9 bases fit TRBD1. V dropped 3 bases and J dropped 6; count of bases not matched to a gene: 2. This CDR3 contains 13 residues. Per germline, CDR1 SGHTA and CDR2 FQGTGA. DNA of the CDR3: TGTGCCAGCAGCTTGACAGGGGGAGATGGCTACACCTTC. Translation: CASSLTGGDGYTF.

V is TRBV2 and J is TRBJ2-6; 8 nucleotides agree with TRBD1. Germline CDR1 SNHLY, CDR2 FYNNEI. This CDR3 spans 16 amino acids. J gave up 0 bases and V 8 bases, and 6 bases lay outside the gene matches. CDR3 in amino acids: CASPGQDSSGANVLTF. CDR3 sequence (DNA): TGTGCCAGCCCGGGACAGGATAGCTCTGGGGCCAACGTCCTGACTTTC. The whole variable domain, remainder taken from reference TRBV2 and TRBJ2-6, is EPEVTQTPSHQVTQMGQEVILRCVPISNHLYFYWYRQILGQKVEFLVSFYNNEISEKSEIFDDQFSVERPDGSNFTLKIRSTKLEDSAMYFCASPGQDSSGANVLTFGAGSRLTVL.

The chain recombines TRBV5-1 with TRBJ1-2, with D possibly being TRBD1 (6 bases). Germline lookup yields CDR1 SGHRS and CDR2 YFSETQ. V was clipped by 0 bases and J by 1 base, with 7 bases between them. The CDR3 consists of 14 residues. The CDR3 loop is CASSLDRVNYGYTF. CDR3 DNA sequence: TGCGCCAGCAGCTTGGACAGGGTTAACTATGGCTACACCTTC.

This chain links TRBV6-4 with TRBJ2-3, with a weak D call TRBD2 (6 bases). The CDR3 extends over 14 amino acids. Germline V gene data show CDR1 as MRHNA and CDR2 as SNTAGT. The germline V and J ends were trimmed by 4 bases and 6 bases, with 14 bases remaining between them. CDR3 sequence (DNA): TGTGCCAGCAGTGTTAGCGGTTTAGCGGATACGCAGTATTTT. Amino acid sequence: CASSVSGLADTQYF.

This sequence joins TRBV7-9 and TRBJ2-7, with D perhaps matching TRBD1 (6 bases). The CDR3 spans 13 residues. Germline V gene data show CDR1 as SEHNR and CDR2 as FQNEAQ (reference sequence). V lost 4 bases to trimming and J lost 5 bases, with 12 bases between them. CDR3 sequence reads: CASSSEQGNEQYF. In DNA form, the CDR3 reads TGTGCCAGCAGCTCGGAACAGGGAAACGAGCAGTACTTC.

This clone has just one count. J is TRBJ2-1 and V is TRBV4-3; 8 nucleotides agree with TRBD2. V shed 0 bases and J 9 bases; nucleotides not matched to a gene: 7. The CDR3 has 15 amino acids. Looked up from germline, CDR1 is LGHNA and CDR2 is YSLEER. DNA for the CDR3: TGCGCCAGCAGCCAAGAGGTAGCGGGGAGAAGTGAGCAGTTCTTC. Amino acids: CASSQEVAGRSEQFF.

The chain has TRBV2 and TRBJ2-2; D not resolved. CDR3 length: 14 residues. CDR1 SNHLY and CDR2 FYNNEI come from the germline V gene. V was clipped by 4 bases and J by 4 bases, with 10 bases between them. For the CDR3, the DNA is TGTGCCAGCAGTGGAATTAGCTCCACCGGGGAGCTGTTTTTT. It is translated as CASSGISSTGELFF.

The chain recombines TRBV21-1 with TRBJ2-1; the table assigns TRBD2, which was not confirmed against the DNA. TRBV21-1 is a listed pseudogene. This CDR3 has 19 amino acids. The DNA of the CDR3 is TGTGCCAGCAGCAAAGATCCAACTAGCGGGGGGGCCGGGCACAATGAGCAGTTCTTC. Protein product: CASSKDPTSGGAGHNEQFF.

Here the CDR3 reads CALDGVGHGYTF. In nucleotides, the CDR3 is TGTGCTTTAGATGGGGTTGGTCATGGCTACACCTTC. The chain combines TRBV5-8 with TRBJ1-2, with D unclear. Germline-derived CDR1 and CDR2 are SGHTS and YDEGEE. The CDR3 loop spans 12 amino acids.

This chain connects TRBV29-1 to TRBJ1-5; D gene ambiguous. CDR3 length: 13 residues. CDR1 and CDR2 (germline): SQVTM, ANQGSEA. Deletions cut 4 bases from V and 9 bases from J, with 16 bases between. CDR3 bases: TGCAGCGTTGTATTGACCGCTGGAGGGCCCCAGCATTTT. The encoded protein is CSVVLTAGGPQHF.

This chain joins TRBV27 and TRBJ1-1, with 8 bases aligning to TRBD1. The CDR3 runs to 14 residues. Germline V CDR1 and CDR2: MNHEY, SMNVEV (reference sequence). The junction had 1 base not matched to a gene; V was cut back by 3 bases and J by 1 base. CDR3 protein: CASSFRGQNTEAFF. CDR3 DNA sequence: TGTGCCAGCAGTTTCAGGGGGCAGAACACTGAAGCTTTCTTT.

The CDR3 DNA follows: TGTGCCAGCAGTCGCCAACGGGATAGAGGAGCTTTCTTT. Residues: CASSRQRDRGAFF. This chain links TRBV27 with TRBJ1-1; D uncertain. This CDR3 contains 13 residues. Germline V gives CDR1 MNHEY, CDR2 SMNVEV (reference sequence). The germline V and J ends were trimmed by 5 bases and 10 bases, with 17 bases remaining between them.

This chain joins TRBV18 and TRBJ2-7; perhaps TRBD1 as D (6 bases). Between the trimmed V and J ends, which lost 3 bases and 2 bases, there was a span of 8 bases. CDR1 and CDR2 from the germline V gene are KGHSH and LQKENI. This CDR3 spans 13 amino acids. The CDR3 loop reads CASSPTGPYEQYF. The CDR3 DNA is TGTGCCAGCTCACCGACAGGACCCTACGAGCAGTACTTC.

The rearrangement joins TRBV6-5 to TRBJ1-5; D not resolved. CDR3 length: 15 residues. Germline CDR1 and CDR2: MNHEY and SVGAGI. V was pared by 4 bases and J by 7 bases, with 17 bases between. The CDR3 sequence is CASSSRFEGGQPQHF. The CDR3 coding sequence is TGTGCCAGCAGTTCGAGATTCGAGGGTGGCCAGCCCCAGCATTTT.

The chain is built from TRBV7-3 and TRBJ2-2; the D call may be TRBD1 or TRBD2 (5 bases each). The CDR3 has 14 residues. V lost 3 bases, J lost 1 base, and 6 bases lay in between. Looked up from germline, CDR1 is SGHTA and CDR2 is FQGTGA. CDR3 bases: TGTGCCAGCAGCTTGGGGGTGAACACCGGGGAGCTGTTTTTT. It specifies CASSLGVNTGELFF.